This T cell receptor beta chain is drawn from a study of metastatic and nonmetastatic thyroid tumors. Whole-study context: Repertoire data that came from the blood and tumor or nodule tissue of malignant and benign thyroid patients were compared.

Original methodology: Construction of a distant-metastasis classifier for papillary thyroid cancer relied on CDR3 differences across clinicopathological groups. TCRdb re-processed the PCR reads through MiXCR. These V and J calls derive from TCRdb rather than the authors' analysis. The sample records fewer than 12,000 clones, 25% to 35% being singletons. Thyroid surgery took place with no prior treatment in any patient. The junction had 11 bases not matched to a gene; V was cut back by 3 bases and J by 8 bases. CDR1 and CDR2 (germline): MNHEY, SMNVEV (reference sequence). This CDR3 comprises 16 residues.

This sequence was found in a male donor with papillary thyroid cancer or a benign thyroid nodule (not recorded which). Some clones in this sample may be carry-over from other donors' samples. The chain combines TRBV27 with TRBJ2-1; 9 nucleotides agree with TRBD2. The sequencing sample was made of tumor tissue. Here the CDR3 DNA reads TGTGCCAGCAGTTTCCTTCGCGGCGGGGGGGCGGATGAGCAGTTCTTC. It translates to CASSFLRGGGADEQFF.